These T cell receptor beta chains were read from a single sample in a study of blood T cell repertoires in COVID-19. TCRdb keeps only in-frame clones here, not all; method: immunoSEQ multiplex PCR. The sample gives 250,000 to 300,000 clones, about 88% of which show up once; under 15% is in the top ten. The sequencing sample was made of peripheral blood. The receptors here all came from a woman aged 60-75 years with acute or convalescent COVID-19. Each CDR3 is given with its conserved first and last residue. The D gene is left open where the match is weak. Clone size is not always given. Where it is, it says once, few, many or a class for expanded clones.

>TRBD2|TRBJ2-7|TRBV19|few
CASSPRLAGGYEQYF
TGTGCCAGTAGCCCCCGACTAGCGGGGGGCTACGAGCAGTACTTC
>NA|TRBJ1-4|TRBV5-6|NA
CASSLWQGQANEKLFF
TGTGCCAGCAGCTTGTGGCAGGGGCAGGCTAATGAAAAACTGTTTTTT
>TRBD2|TRBJ2-1|TRBV2|few
CASSGTSGRNEQFF
TGTGCCAGCAGCGGGACTAGCGGGAGAAATGAGCAGTTCTTC
>TRBD1|TRBJ2-7|TRBV6-5|NA
CASSPATGPYEQYF
TGTGCCAGCAGTCCCGCGACAGGGCCGTACGAGCAGTACTTC
>TRBD1|TRBJ1-1|TRBV7-6|NA
CASSLAYKDRGNTEAFF
TGTGCCAGCAGCTTAGCCTATAAGGACAGGGGGAACACTGAAGCTTTCTTT
>NA|TRBJ1-2|TRBV5-5|NA
CASSPPAGSGYTF
TGTGCCAGCAGCCCCCCCGCAGGGTCTGGCTACACCTTC
>NA|TRBJ2-7|TRBV3-1/TRBV3-2|NA
CASSPSEGRGEQYF
TGTGCCAGCAGCCCTTCGGAGGGAAGGGGCGAGCAGTACTTC
>TRBD2|TRBJ2-7|TRBV10-3|NA
CAIKVAGGPGEQYF
TGTGCCATCAAGGTAGCGGGGGGGCCGGGCGAGCAGTACTTC
>NA|TRBJ1-1|TRBV29-1|NA
CSVLNRNSEAFF
TGCAGCGTTTTAAACCGCAACTCTGAAGCTTTCTTT
>TRBD1|TRBJ2-1|TRBV24-1|NA
CATSDLIAGGRLEQFF
TGTGCCACCAGTGATTTGATAGCAGGGGGCCGTTTGGAGCAGTTCTTC
>TRBD1|TRBJ1-1|TRBV9|once
CASSADRGYTEAFF
TGTGCCAGCAGCGCCGACAGGGGGTACACTGAAGCTTTCTTT
>NA|TRBJ1-5|TRBV6-5|NA
CASTFDRNPNQPQHF
TGTGCCAGCACCTTTGACAGAAATCCTAATCAGCCCCAGCATTTT
>NA|TRBJ1-1|TRBV7-8|NA
CASSRGRDTEAFF
TGTGCCAGCAGCCGTGGGCGTGACACTGAAGCTTTCTTT
>NA|TRBJ2-2|TRBV19|NA
CASSSGRVVGELFF
TGTGCCAGTAGTTCGGGCAGGGTGGTCGGGGAGCTGTTTTTT
>NA|TRBJ1-2|TRBV7-9|NA
CASTHQRLNYGYTF
TGTGCCAGCACTCACCAGCGCCTTAACTATGGCTACACCTTC
>NA|TRBJ1-2|TRBV19|NA
CASSIGQGKIYYGYTF
TGTGCCAGTAGTATTGGGCAGGGGAAAATCTACTATGGCTACACCTTC
>NA|TRBJ1-2|TRBV9|NA
CASSGSRVGGYTF
TGTGCCAGCAGCGGAAGCAGGGTAGGGGGCTACACCTTC
>TRBD1|TRBJ2-7|TRBV13|NA
CASSFFPDRDSYEQYF
TGTGCCAGCAGCTTCTTCCCGGACAGGGACTCCTACGAGCAGTACTTC
>NA|TRBJ2-2|TRBV7-2|few
CASSLAPRFTGELFF
TGTGCCAGCAGCTTAGCCCCCAGATTCACCGGGGAGCTGTTTTTT
>NA|TRBJ2-3|TRBV7-3|NA
CASSFGTFGDTQYF
TGTGCCAGCAGCTTCGGGACTTTCGGAGATACGCAGTATTTT
>TRBD1|TRBJ1-1|TRBV5-4|NA
CASSLKRGQGTEAFF
TGTGCCAGCAGCTTAAAAAGGGGGCAGGGCACTGAAGCTTTCTTT
>TRBD1|TRBJ2-7|TRBV10-3|NA
CAISTGSYEQYF
TGTGCCATTTCGACAGGGTCCTACGAGCAGTACTTC
>TRBD2|TRBJ2-7|TRBV27|NA
CASTGIGTSSYEQYF
TGTGCCAGCACGGGAATTGGGACTAGCTCCTACGAGCAGTACTTC
>NA|TRBJ1-1|TRBV5-6|few
CASSPGGTGNTEAFF
TGTGCCAGCAGCCCCGGGGGGACGGGGAACACTGAAGCTTTCTTT
>NA|TRBJ1-2|TRBV6-6|NA
CASSPGHVNYGYTF
TGTGCCAGCAGTCCGGGACACGTAAACTATGGCTACACCTTC
>NA|TRBJ1-5|TRBV27|NA
CASSFSQVGQPQHF
TGTGCCAGCAGTTTTAGTCAGGTGGGTCAGCCCCAGCATTTT
>TRBD1|TRBJ2-2|TRBV7-8|NA
CASSTHGDRGVENTGELFF
TGTGCCAGCAGCACTCATGGGGACAGGGGCGTAGAGAACACCGGGGAGCTGTTTTTT
>NA|TRBJ1-2|TRBV7-9|once
CASSRVAGMTQEYGYTF
TGTGCCAGCAGCCGCGTGGCAGGTATGACCCAAGAGTATGGCTACACCTTC
>TRBD2|TRBJ2-3|TRBV9|NA
CASSVLAGINTDTQYF
TGTGCCAGCAGCGTACTAGCGGGGATAAACACAGATACGCAGTATTTT
>NA|TRBJ2-7|TRBV15|NA
CATSVDSLYEQYF
TGTGCCACCAGCGTCGACAGTCTCTACGAGCAGTACTTC
>NA|TRBJ1-5|TRBV7-9|NA
CASSSTGIWEQPQHF
TGTGCCAGCAGCTCGACAGGTATCTGGGAGCAGCCCCAGCATTTT
>NA|TRBJ1-2|TRBV18|NA
CASSPPWASESYGYTF
TGTGCCAGCTCACCACCCTGGGCATCTGAATCATATGGCTACACCTTC
>NA|TRBJ1-2|TRBV14|NA
CASSEEDRYGYTF
TGTGCCAGCAGCGAGGAAGACCGGTATGGCTACACCTTC
>NA|TRBJ1-2|TRBV5-1|NA
CASSPRIRANYGYTF
TGCGCCAGCAGCCCTAGGATCAGAGCTAACTATGGCTACACCTTC
>NA|TRBJ1-2|TRBV7-2|NA
CASSLNVPGWYGYTF
TGTGCCAGCAGCTTAAATGTCCCAGGGTGGTATGGCTACACCTTC
>NA|TRBJ1-2|TRBV11-2|NA
CASSLGMRGDGYTF
TGTGCCAGCAGCTTAGGGATGCGGGGTGATGGCTACACCTTC
>NA|TRBJ1-5|TRBV27|NA
CASSLYGSGQPQHF
TGTGCCAGCAGTTTATACGGGAGCGGTCAGCCCCAGCATTTT
>NA|TRBJ2-2|TRBV12-5|NA
CASGHSSGALKAGELFF
TGTGCTAGTGGTCACTCCTCAGGGGCCCTAAAGGCCGGGGAGCTGTTTTTT
>TRBD2|TRBJ2-7|TRBV27|NA
CASSRAGGLYEQYF
TGTGCCAGCAGTCGAGCGGGGGGCCTCTACGAGCAGTACTTC
>NA|TRBJ1-6|TRBV12-3/TRBV12-4|NA
CASSLVRGSPLHF
TGTGCCAGCAGTTTAGTTAGGGGGTCACCCCTCCACTTT
>NA|TRBJ2-7|TRBV4-2|NA
CASSQYSSYEQYF
TGTGCCAGCAGCCAATACAGCTCCTACGAGCAGTACTTC
>TRBD1|TRBJ1-1|TRBV5-1|NA
CASSSLAGGQGMNTEAFF
TGCGCCAGCAGTTCTTTGGCAGGGGGCCAGGGGATGAACACTGAAGCTTTCTTT
>NA|TRBJ2-1|TRBV20-1|NA
CSASDPGLRSEEQFF
TGCAGTGCTAGTGATCCGGGACTTCGAAGTGAGGAGCAGTTCTTC
>NA|TRBJ1-2|TRBV6-6|NA
CASSEAGYTF
TGTGCCAGCAGTGAAGCTGGCTACACCTTC
>NA|TRBJ1-2|TRBV4-1|NA
CASSQDGRVSDGYTF
TGCGCCAGCAGCCAAGATGGGAGGGTTTCGGATGGCTACACCTTC
>TRBD2|TRBJ2-7|TRBV5-1|once
CASSHGLAGGTSYEQYF
TGCGCCAGCAGCCACGGACTAGCGGGGGGCACATCCTACGAGCAGTACTTC
>NA|TRBJ2-1|TRBV27|NA
CASSTSGMDNEQFF
TGTGCCAGCAGTACCTCCGGGATGGACAATGAGCAGTTCTTC
>NA|TRBJ1-1|TRBV7-9|NA
CASSLTGNTEAFF
TGTGCCAGCAGCTTAACGGGGAACACTGAAGCTTTCTTT
>NA|TRBJ1-1|TRBV7-2|NA
CASSLAGSRSTEAFF
TGTGCCAGCAGCTTAGCGGGGAGTCGTAGCACTGAAGCTTTCTTT
>TRBD2|TRBJ2-3|TRBV2|NA
CASSVGAGVPPDTQYF
TGTGCCAGCAGTGTGGGAGCGGGGGTCCCACCGGATACGCAGTATTTT
>TRBD1|TRBJ2-7|TRBV13|NA
CASSSPGQGYSYEQYF
TGTGCCAGCAGCTCCCCCGGACAGGGTTACTCCTACGAGCAGTACTTC
>NA|TRBJ2-7|TRBV5-1|NA
CASSLAAQLTYEQYF
TGCGCCAGCAGCTTGGCAGCGCAACTAACCTACGAGCAGTACTTC
>TRBD1|TRBJ1-6|TRBV6-2/TRBV6-3|NA
CASSYPTGGNSPLHF
TGTGCCAGCAGTTACCCGACAGGGGGAAATTCACCCCTCCACTTT
>TRBD1|TRBJ1-1|TRBV7-2|NA
CASSLGQGDTEAFF
TGTGCCAGCAGCCTTGGACAGGGGGACACTGAAGCTTTCTTT